This T cell receptor (beta chain) comes out of a study of molecular identifiers for immune sequencing clone quantification. Study findings and constraints: Highly expanded clone sizes could be underestimated by identical TCR molecules sharing a barcode. Jurkat TCR RNA from one cell was spiked into about a million naive cells, and it was reportedly detectable there.

TCRdb independently ran MiXCR on the PCR reads; one entry per CDR3 protein. The sample consists of about 640,000 distinct CDR3 sequences, 15% to 20% of them appearing once. Worth noting for this clonotype: Its antigen is unknown.

This CDR3 has 15 residues. V lost 3 bases and J lost 10; bases outside the gene matches: 11. CDR1 and CDR2 from the germline V gene are SEHNR and FQNEAQ (reference sequence). CD8+CD4-CCR7+CD45RA+ cells were sorted as naive CD8 T cells. The chain recombines TRBV7-9 with TRBJ2-1, with 8 bases that match TRBD2. This TCR was recovered from a human donor in good health. Some libraries in this study had Jurkat cell RNA spiked in. Material for sequencing was naive CD8+ T cells from blood, with Jurkat cell RNA spiked in. Sample subset: FACS-sorted CD8+CD4-CCR7+CD45RA+ naive T cells. The CDR3 DNA is TGTGCCAGCAGCTTCAATCCGGGAGGGCCGGCCGAGCAGTTCTTC. This translates into CASSFNPGGPAEQFF.